The source of this T cell receptor (beta chain) is a study of blood T cell repertoires in COVID-19 (dated by TCRdb to the early 2020s). Notes on the research overall: Collaborator samples came from the United States, Italy and Spain and covered acute and convalescent phases of COVID-19. Where available, HLA class I and class II types were taken from metadata supplied by the sample provider and were not determined by assay-based typing. The samples were drawn from the first 160 participants of the ongoing ImmuneRACE study and from over 950 subjects provided by 6 global collaborators. A freely available public database, intended as a resource for researchers studying the immune response to SARS-CoV-2, is where the repertoires were released. Deeply sampled blood TCRbeta repertoires from subjects exposed to, actively infected with, or recovered from COVID-19 were included in the dataset. The prospective study material was composed of cDNA or gDNA derived from T cells, B-cell-depleted T cells, or PBMCs. A de-identified subject ID, COVID-19 status, age in years and sex were almost always included in the sample metadata. General study outcomes and caveats: The amount of clinical and demographic metadata varied by source and participant and was provided uncurated.

Enrolling through a virtual design, the prospective study's participants ranged in age from roughly 18 to 89 years and lived across about two dozen United States geographic areas. In the prospective study, participants were assigned to cohorts based on the clinical history participants reported in a screening survey and a study questionnaire. For ImmuneRACE Cohort 3, a participant was defined as recovered based on two consecutive negative NP/OP PCR tests, clearance by a healthcare professional, or resolution of symptoms. In the prospective study, whole blood, serum and a nasopharyngeal or oropharyngeal swab were collected from each participant by mobile phlebotomists. Over an approximately 2-month period, participants in the prospective study had the option of providing additional blood draws and questionnaires. Before DNA extraction, blood samples from the prospective study were shipped at room temperature or frozen.

TCRbeta CDR3 regions were amplified from genomic DNA using the immunoSEQ Assay, a bias-controlled multiplex PCR. The source study handled its data this way. The number of nucleated cells in each sample was estimated from the amplification of reference gene primers within the assay. To quantify the absolute abundance of each unique TCRbeta CDR3 rearrangement, sequence reads were collapsed and filtered. For each sample, productive Simpson clonality was calculated as the square root of Simpson's diversity index over productive rearrangements. This is the immuneACCESS table as TCRdb keeps it, with only in-frame sequences that have V and J called. A part of the clones is gone; compared with another copy, unresolved V genes explain less than half, and the rest is unexplained. V, J and clone size were drawn from that table, and D and trimming were deduced from the DNA. This sample is represented by approximately 450,000 clones; 75% to 90% of them were singletons. The top ten hold roughly 1.1% of the sample.

On this clone: The target of this receptor is not known. No base quality values were provided; no much bigger clone lies one nucleotide off.

CDR3 length: 17 amino acids, cysteine to phenylalanine. Only the CDR3 DNA is retained, 51 bases long and in frame from the first base. V is pruned by 1 base and J by 0 bases, leaving 6 bases of the junction without a gene match. Looking up the germline V gene (reference sequence) yields CDR1 SGHNT and CDR2 YYREEE. This sequence uses TRBV5-4 and TRBJ2-1, with 8 central nucleotides matching TRBD2. The source of this sequence is a man aged 25 to 45 who had recovered from COVID-19. The specimen was PBMCs or T cells enriched from blood (not recorded which). For the CDR3, the sequence is CASSLLLAASSYNEQFF. The bases are TGTGCCAGCAGCTTGCTACTAGCGGCGAGCTCCTACAATGAGCAGTTCTTC. Beyond the CDR3, the reference TRBV5-4 and TRBJ2-1 genes provide the residues; the full variable domain reads: ETGVTQSPTHLIKTRGQQVTLRCSSQSGHNTVSWYQQALGQGPQFIFQYYREEENGRGNFPPRFSGLQFPNYSSELNVNALELDDSALYLCASSLLLAASSYNEQFFGPGTRLTVL.